These 19 T cell receptor beta chains originate from one sample sequenced in a study of beta chain features in type 1 diabetes. Notes on the study in general: Moderate yet significant TCRB CDR3 shortening was seen in Type 1 diabetes patients in all four CD4+ subsets.

The antigens of these receptors remain unknown. The sequenced template was cDNA made from the entire isolated RNA. This table comes from immunoSEQ multiplex PCR, and its TCRdb copy is limited to in-frame clones, with some not included. The data hold approximately 170,000 clones, with 7.8% observed a single time. The sample taken for sequencing was central memory CD4+ T cells from blood. These TCRs come from a woman aged 40 to 49 with type 1 diabetes.

This clone has just a few counts. For the CDR3, the DNA is TGTGCCAGCAGCGTAGACACGGGGAGGGGACAGTACTTC. This encodes CASSVDTGRGQYF. The chain uses TRBV9 and TRBJ2-7; 7 nucleotides line up with TRBD2. V was clipped by 0 bases and J by 10 bases; unmatched bases: 7. Germline V gene data show CDR1 as SGDLS and CDR2 as YYNGEE. This CDR3 is built from 13 residues.

This clone turned up a few times. The rearrangement links TRBV9 to TRBJ1-1; D uncertain. The CDR3 runs 14 residues. V was pared by 0 bases and J by 4 bases, with 10 bases between. CDR1 is SGDLS and CDR2 is YYNGEE in the germline V gene. The CDR3 bases are TGTGCCAGCAGCGTAGTCGATGGCGGCACTGAAGCTTTCTTT. This translates into CASSVVDGGTEAFF.

This clone was recorded a few times. The genes are TRBV7-2 and TRBJ1-4; 7 nucleotides line up with TRBD1. Germline V gene sequence: CDR1 SGHTA, CDR2 FQGNSA. This CDR3 has 13 residues. Losses at the gene ends were 5 bases for V and 8 bases for J; bases not matched to a gene: 5. The CDR3 coding sequence is TGTGCCAGCAGCCAGGGGGGACGAGAAAAACTGTTTTTT. Translating gives CASSQGGREKLFF.

The V call is TRBV29-1, the J call TRBJ1-4, with a weak D call TRBD1 (5 bases). Germline V CDR1 and CDR2: SQVTM, ANQGSEA. The CDR3 runs to 13 residues. With 4 bases removed from V and 2 bases from J, the gap between germline ends came to 8 bases. The CDR3 spells CSVGRGTNEKLFF. The DNA for the CDR3 is TGCAGCGTTGGTCGGGGGACTAATGAAAAACTGTTTTTT. Together with reference TRBV29-1 and TRBJ1-4, the CDR3 gives the full variable domain: SAVISQKPSRDICQRGTSLTIQCQVDSQVTMMFWYRQQPGQSLTLIATANQGSEATYESGFVIDKFPISRPNLTFSTLTVSNMSPEDSSIYLCSVGRGTNEKLFFGSGTQLSVL.

The chain is built from TRBV5-4 and TRBJ2-4; 10 bases fit TRBD2. Per germline, CDR1 SGHNT and CDR2 YYREEE (reference sequence). This CDR3 is built from 16 residues. With V trimmed by 4 bases and J by 6 bases, 10 bases remained unmatched. CDR3: CASSQMSGLAVNIQYF. CDR3 DNA: TGTGCCAGCAGCCAAATGTCTGGACTAGCGGTAAACATTCAGTACTTC.

The gene calls are TRBV30 and TRBJ2-5; 9 bases map to TRBD1. Germline V gene sequence: CDR1 GTSNPN, CDR2 SVGIG (reference sequence). The length of the CDR3 is 13 residues. V was pared by 4 bases and J by 4 bases, with 4 bases of the junction left unmatched. The CDR3 reads CAWNPTGGETQYF. The CDR3 bases are TGTGCCTGGAACCCGACAGGGGGAGAGACCCAGTACTTC.

The sample holds a few counts of this clone. The CDR3 sequence is CASSLPLGQNYTF. As DNA, the CDR3 is TGTGCCAGCAGCCTACCCTTGGGGCAGAACTACACCTTC. This chain connects TRBV7-3 to TRBJ1-2; a possible D gene is TRBD1 (5 bases). This CDR3 region has 13 residues. V was pared by 5 bases and J by 10 bases, with 17 bases between. Germline CDR1 reads SGHTA; CDR2 reads FQGTGA.

The chain links TRBV10-3 to TRBJ1-3; 7 nucleotides match TRBD1. J gave up 4 bases and V 7 bases, and 4 bases lay outside the gene matches. This CDR3 comprises 13 residues. Per germline, CDR1 ENHRY and CDR2 SYGVKD. The CDR3 reads CAITGQEGNTIYF. CDR3 coding DNA: TGTGCCATCACCGGACAGGAGGGAAACACCATATATTTT.

V and J are TRBV4-1 and TRBJ1-2; TRBD1 matches at 7 bases. Germline V lookup: CDR1 MGHRA, CDR2 YSYEKL. J lost 6 bases, V lost 0 bases, and 10 bases had no gene match. There are 16 residues in the CDR3. CDR3: CASSQDRTGVPNGYTF. The CDR3 region has the DNA TGCGCCAGCAGCCAAGATAGGACAGGCGTTCCCAATGGCTACACCTTC.

This chain joins TRBV6-5 and TRBJ1-1; 9 bases line up with TRBD1. Germline V lookup: CDR1 MNHEY, CDR2 SVGAGI. V gave up 5 bases and J gave up 0 bases; unmatched junction bases: 4. The CDR3 totals 15 residues. CDR3 residues: CASSKQGAMNTEAFF. CDR3 bases: TGTGCCAGCAGTAAACAGGGGGCGATGAACACTGAAGCTTTCTTT.

Here the CDR3 reads CAWAPENEKLFF. The DNA of the CDR3 is TGTGCCTGGGCTCCCGAGAATGAAAAACTGTTTTTT. This rearrangement joins TRBV30 to TRBJ1-4; D unclear. Trimming took off 5 bases at V and 5 bases at J, with 9 bases between the two ends. This CDR3 has 12 amino acids. Germline CDR1 and CDR2: GTSNPN and SVGIG (reference sequence). Full variable domain (missing parts from reference TRBV30 and TRBJ1-4): SQTIHQWPATLVQPVGSPLSLECTVEGTSNPNLYWYRQAAGRGLQLLFYSVGIGQISSEVPQNLSASRPQDRQFILSSKKLLLSDSGFYLCAWAPENEKLFFGSGTQLSVL.

This clone has only a few counts. At one end the junction does not follow the germline gene, possibly because of a read error. The chain couples TRBV20-1 to TRBJ2-1; D gene unclear. The CDR3 has 11 amino acids. The V gene's germline CDR1 is DFQATT and CDR2 SNEGSKA (reference sequence). CDR3 sequence reads: CSLEAYNEQFF. In DNA, the CDR3 is TGTAGCTTGGAAGCTTACAATGAGCAGTTCTTC.

This chain links TRBV30 with TRBJ2-2; 8 bases line up with TRBD2. CDR1 GTSNPN and CDR2 SVGIG come from the germline V gene (reference sequence). The CDR3 contains 17 residues. J lost 2 bases, V lost 0 bases, and 8 bases had no gene match. As DNA, the CDR3 is TGTGCCTGGAGTGTTCGACGGAGCGGGAGCAACACCGGGGAGCTGTTTTTT. It is translated as CAWSVRRSGSNTGELFF.

This clone was recorded only once. The V call is TRBV28, the J call TRBJ2-5; 8 bases align to TRBD1. This CDR3 is built from 14 residues. J was trimmed by 6 bases and V by 7 bases; bases with no gene match: 10. Per the germline V gene, CDR1 is MDHEN and CDR2 is SYDVKM. This chain's CDR3 is CASTLGGQGKTQYF. CDR3 bases: TGTGCCAGCACACTCGGAGGACAGGGAAAGACCCAGTACTTC.

This chain connects TRBV2 to TRBJ1-1; a possible D gene is TRBD1 (5 bases). The length of the CDR3 is 14 residues. Germline loops: CDR1 SNHLY, CDR2 FYNNEI. V was trimmed by 3 bases and J by 2 bases, leaving 10 bases between them. This CDR3 is CASSEQGPNTEAFF. The CDR3, as DNA: TGTGCCAGCAGTGAGCAGGGTCCCAACACTGAAGCTTTCTTT.

The chain recombines TRBV18 with TRBJ2-6; D gene uncertain. The ends were cut back, 5 bases at V and 0 bases at J, with 11 bases in the middle. Germline V gives CDR1 KGHSH, CDR2 LQKENI. CDR3 length: 16 residues. This chain's CDR3 is CASSSSASSGANVLTF. The CDR3 coding sequence is TGTGCCAGCTCAAGTTCAGCTAGCTCTGGGGCCAACGTCCTGACTTTC.

V gene TRBV7-9 combines with J gene TRBJ2-5; D possibly corresponds to TRBD2 (8 bases). Per the germline V gene, CDR1 is SEHNR and CDR2 is FQNEAQ (reference sequence). V was trimmed by 3 bases and J by 5 bases, leaving 19 bases between them. CDR3 size: 16 residues. The CDR3 region has the DNA TGTGCCAGCAGCTTGGGCGGGGGGACAGATACGGAGACCCAGTACTTC. Its protein product is CASSLGGGTDTETQYF.

This sequence joins TRBV9 and TRBJ2-3; 8 nucleotides match TRBD1. The CDR3 loop spans 15 amino acids. Germline CDR1 and CDR2: SGDLS and YYNGEE. Trimming removed 3 bases from V and 2 bases from J; junction bases left unmatched: 5. The CDR3 DNA sequence: TGTGCCAGCAGCGCCCGGGACAGGTTCACAGATACGCAGTATTTT. Protein product: CASSARDRFTDTQYF. Full variable domain (remainder filled in from reference TRBV9 and TRBJ2-3): DSGVTQTPKHLITATGQRVTLRCSPRSGDLSVYWYQQSLDQGLQFLIQYYNGEERAKGNILERFSAQQFPDLHSELNLSSLELGDSALYFCASSARDRFTDTQYFGPGTRLTVL.

The chain combines TRBV9 with TRBJ1-6; 7 positions match TRBD1. CDR1 SGDLS and CDR2 YYNGEE come from the germline V gene. The CDR3 length is 20 residues. V trimming: 4 bases; J trimming: 7 bases; junction bases outside the gene matches: 23. CDR3 in DNA: TGTGCCAGCAGCCCGGGGGGGGCAGGGGGAGATCTTGGAGGGAATTCACCCCTCCACTTT. Translation: CASSPGGAGGDLGGNSPLHF.